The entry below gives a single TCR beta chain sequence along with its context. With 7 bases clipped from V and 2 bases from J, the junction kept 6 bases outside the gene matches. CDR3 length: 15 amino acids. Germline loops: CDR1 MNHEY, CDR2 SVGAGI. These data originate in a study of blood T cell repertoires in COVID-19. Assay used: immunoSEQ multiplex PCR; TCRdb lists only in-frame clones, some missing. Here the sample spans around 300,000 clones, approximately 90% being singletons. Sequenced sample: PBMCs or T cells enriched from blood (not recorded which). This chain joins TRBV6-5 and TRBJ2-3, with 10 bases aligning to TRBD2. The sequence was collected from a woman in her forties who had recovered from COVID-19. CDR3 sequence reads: CASNPLAGSTDTQYF. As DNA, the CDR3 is TGTGCCAGCAACCCACTAGCGGGATCCACAGATACGCAGTATTTT.